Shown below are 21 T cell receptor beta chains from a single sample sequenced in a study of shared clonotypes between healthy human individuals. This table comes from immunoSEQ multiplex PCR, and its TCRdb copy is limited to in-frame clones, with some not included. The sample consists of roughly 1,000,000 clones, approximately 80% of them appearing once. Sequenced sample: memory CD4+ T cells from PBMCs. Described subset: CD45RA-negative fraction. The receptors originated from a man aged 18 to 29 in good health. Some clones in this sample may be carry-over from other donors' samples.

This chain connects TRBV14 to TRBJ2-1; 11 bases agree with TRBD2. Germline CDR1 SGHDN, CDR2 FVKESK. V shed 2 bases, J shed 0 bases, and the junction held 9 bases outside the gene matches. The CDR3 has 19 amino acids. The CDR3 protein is CASSQNFGTSGSSYNEQFF. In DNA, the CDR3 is TGTGCCAGCAGCCAAAACTTCGGGACTAGCGGAAGCTCCTACAATGAGCAGTTCTTC.

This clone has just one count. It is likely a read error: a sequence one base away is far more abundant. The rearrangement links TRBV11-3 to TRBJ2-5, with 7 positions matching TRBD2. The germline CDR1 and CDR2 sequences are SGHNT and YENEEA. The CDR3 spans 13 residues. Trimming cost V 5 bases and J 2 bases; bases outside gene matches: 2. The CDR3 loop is CASSPAGQETQYF. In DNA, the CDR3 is TGTGCCAGCAGCCCAGCGGGGCAAGAGACCCAGTACTTC.

The CDR3 nucleotides read TGTGCCAGCAGTGGCCTGCGGAGCTCCTACAATGAGCAGTTCTTC. It encodes CASSGLRSSYNEQFF. This chain uses TRBV2 with TRBJ2-1; D ambiguous. From germline, CDR1 is SNHLY and CDR2 FYNNEI. The CDR3 runs to 15 residues. V lost 4 bases, J lost 0 bases, and 10 bases lay in between.

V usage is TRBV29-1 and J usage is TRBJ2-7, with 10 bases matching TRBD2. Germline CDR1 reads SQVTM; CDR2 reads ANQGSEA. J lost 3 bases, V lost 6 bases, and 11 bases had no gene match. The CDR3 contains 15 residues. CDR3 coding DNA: TGCAGCGTCTCATTACTAGCGGGGACATACTACGAGCAGTACTTC. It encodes CSVSLLAGTYYEQYF.

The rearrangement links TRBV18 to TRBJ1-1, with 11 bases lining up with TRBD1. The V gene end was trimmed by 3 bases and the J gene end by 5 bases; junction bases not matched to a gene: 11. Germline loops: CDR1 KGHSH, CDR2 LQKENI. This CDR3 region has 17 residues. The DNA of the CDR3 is TGTGCCAGCTCACCTCATCCTATCGGGACAGGGGGGACTGAAGCTTTCTTT. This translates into CASSPHPIGTGGTEAFF.

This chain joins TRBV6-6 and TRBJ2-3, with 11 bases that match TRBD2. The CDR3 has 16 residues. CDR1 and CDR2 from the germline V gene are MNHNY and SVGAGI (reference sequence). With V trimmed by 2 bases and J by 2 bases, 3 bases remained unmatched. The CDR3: CASSYRSGRDTDTQYF. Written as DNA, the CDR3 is TGTGCCAGCAGTTACCGTAGCGGGAGGGACACAGATACGCAGTATTTT.

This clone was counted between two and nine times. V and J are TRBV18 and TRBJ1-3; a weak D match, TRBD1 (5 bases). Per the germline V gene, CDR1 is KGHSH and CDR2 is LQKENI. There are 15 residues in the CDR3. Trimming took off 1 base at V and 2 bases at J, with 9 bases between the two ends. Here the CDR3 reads CASSPREGAGNTIYF. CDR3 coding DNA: TGTGCCAGCTCACCACGGGAAGGGGCTGGAAACACCATATATTTT.

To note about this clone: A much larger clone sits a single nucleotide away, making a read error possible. CDR3 protein: CASSLWGNEQFF. CDR3 nucleotide sequence: TGTGCCAGCAGTTTATGGGGAAATGAGCAGTTCTTC. The chain uses TRBV27 and TRBJ2-1; D remains unclear. Germline V gene sequence: CDR1 MNHEY, CDR2 SMNVEV (reference sequence). V lost 1 base to trimming and J lost 7 bases, with 5 bases between them. This CDR3 region has 12 residues.

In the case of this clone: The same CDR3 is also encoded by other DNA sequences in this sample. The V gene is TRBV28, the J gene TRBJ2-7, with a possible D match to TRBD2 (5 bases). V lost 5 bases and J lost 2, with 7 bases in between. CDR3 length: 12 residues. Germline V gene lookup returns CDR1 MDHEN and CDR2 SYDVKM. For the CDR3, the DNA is TGTGCCAGCAGTAGCGGAACCTACGAGCAGTACTTC. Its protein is CASSSGTYEQYF.

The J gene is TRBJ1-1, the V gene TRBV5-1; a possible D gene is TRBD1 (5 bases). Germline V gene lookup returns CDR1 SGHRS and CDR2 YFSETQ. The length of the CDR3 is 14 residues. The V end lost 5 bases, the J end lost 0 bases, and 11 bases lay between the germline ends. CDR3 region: CASSRRGMNTEAFF. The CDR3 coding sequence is TGCGCCAGCAGTAGGAGGGGTATGAACACTGAAGCTTTCTTT.

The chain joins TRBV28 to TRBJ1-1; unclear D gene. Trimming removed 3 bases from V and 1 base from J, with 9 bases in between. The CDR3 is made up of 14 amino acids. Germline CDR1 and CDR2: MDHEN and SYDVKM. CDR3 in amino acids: CASSLVQENTEAFF. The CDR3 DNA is TGTGCCAGCAGTTTGGTCCAGGAGAACACTGAAGCTTTCTTT.

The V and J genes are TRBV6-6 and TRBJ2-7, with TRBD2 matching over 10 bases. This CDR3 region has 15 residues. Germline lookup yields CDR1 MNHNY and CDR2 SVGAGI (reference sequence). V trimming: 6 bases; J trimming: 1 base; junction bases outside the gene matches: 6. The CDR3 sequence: CASRLKREGSYEQYF. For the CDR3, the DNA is TGTGCCAGCAGATTGAAGCGGGAGGGATCCTACGAGCAGTACTTC.

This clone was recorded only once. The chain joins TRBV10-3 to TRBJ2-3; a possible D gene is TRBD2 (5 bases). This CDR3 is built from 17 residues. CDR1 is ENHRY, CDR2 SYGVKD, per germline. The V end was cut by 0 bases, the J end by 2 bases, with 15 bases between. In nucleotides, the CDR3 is TGTGCCATCAGTGAGTCAGGAGGCGGAACCAACACAGATACGCAGTATTTT. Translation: CAISESGGGTNTDTQYF.

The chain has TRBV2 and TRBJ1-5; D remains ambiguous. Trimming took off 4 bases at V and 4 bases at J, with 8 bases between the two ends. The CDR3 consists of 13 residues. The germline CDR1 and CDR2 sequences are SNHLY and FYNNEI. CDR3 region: CASSGKVNQPQHF. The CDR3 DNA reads TGTGCCAGCAGTGGGAAGGTTAATCAGCCCCAGCATTTT.

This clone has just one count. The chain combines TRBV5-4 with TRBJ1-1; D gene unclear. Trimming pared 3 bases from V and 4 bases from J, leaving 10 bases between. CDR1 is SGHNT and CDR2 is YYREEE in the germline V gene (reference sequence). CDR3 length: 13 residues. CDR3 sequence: CASSSQVSTEAFF. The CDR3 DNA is TGTGCCAGCAGCTCTCAGGTTTCCACTGAAGCTTTCTTT.

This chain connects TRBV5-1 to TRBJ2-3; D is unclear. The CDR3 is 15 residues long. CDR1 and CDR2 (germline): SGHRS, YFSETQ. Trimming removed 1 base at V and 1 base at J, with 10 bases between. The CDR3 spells CASSLFSMGTDTQYF. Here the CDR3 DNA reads TGCGCCAGCAGCTTGTTCTCTATGGGCACAGATACGCAGTATTTT.

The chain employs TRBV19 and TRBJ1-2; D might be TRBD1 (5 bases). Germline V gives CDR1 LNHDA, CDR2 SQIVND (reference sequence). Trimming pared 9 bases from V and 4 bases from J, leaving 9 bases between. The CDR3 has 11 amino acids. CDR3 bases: TGTGCCAGCGCGGACATCTATGGCTACACCTTC. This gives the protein CASADIYGYTF.

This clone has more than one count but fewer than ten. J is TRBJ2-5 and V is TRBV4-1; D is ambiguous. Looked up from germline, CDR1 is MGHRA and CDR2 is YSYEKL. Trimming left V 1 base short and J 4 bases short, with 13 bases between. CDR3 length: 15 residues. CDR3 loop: CASSQVGVLTETQYF. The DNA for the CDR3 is TGCGCCAGCAGCCAAGTAGGAGTTTTAACAGAGACCCAGTACTTC.

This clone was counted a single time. CDR3 sequence reads: CASSLIQRVNTEAFF. The CDR3 DNA reads as TGTGCCAGCAGCCTAATACAGAGAGTGAACACTGAAGCTTTCTTT. V usage is TRBV5-6 and J usage is TRBJ1-1; D is unresolved. V dropped 4 bases and J dropped 0 bases, with 13 bases sitting between them. The CDR3 runs 15 residues. Germline CDR1 is SGHDT and CDR2 is YYEEEE.

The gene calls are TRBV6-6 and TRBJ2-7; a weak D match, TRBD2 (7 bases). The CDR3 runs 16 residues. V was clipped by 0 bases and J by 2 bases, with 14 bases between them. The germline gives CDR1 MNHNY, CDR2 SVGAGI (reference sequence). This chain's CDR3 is CASSYSIKGGTYEQYF. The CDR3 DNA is TGTGCCAGCAGTTACTCCATAAAGGGGGGGACCTACGAGCAGTACTTC.

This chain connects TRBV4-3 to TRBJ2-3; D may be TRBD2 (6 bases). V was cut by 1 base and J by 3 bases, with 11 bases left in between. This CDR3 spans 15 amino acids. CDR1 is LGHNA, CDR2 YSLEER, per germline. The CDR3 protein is CASSQGGGKTDTQYF. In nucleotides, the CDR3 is TGCGCCAGCAGCCAAGGAGGAGGGAAAACAGATACGCAGTATTTT.